The 31 T cell receptor beta chains in this list originate from one sample, sequenced in a study of Ad26.COV2.S vaccination and SARS-CoV-2 variants. Treatment here: approximately 18 received Ad26.COV2.S at low or high dose, single or two shots; about five received placebo; per-sample allocation not given. After the first vaccine or placebo injection, samples were drawn on day 63. TCRdb keeps only in-frame clones here, not all; method: immunoSEQ multiplex PCR. The table lists some 450,000 clones, about 92% of them singletons. The material sequenced was peripheral blood, taken in a trial of Ad26.COV2.S vaccine versus placebo. The receptor set was obtained from a person aged 18-65 years who received the Ad26.COV2.S COVID-19 vaccine or a placebo.

This clone was recorded once. The chain combines TRBV19 with TRBJ2-3, with D possibly matching TRBD2 (6 bases). In germline, CDR1 is LNHDA, CDR2 SQIVND (reference sequence). Between the trimmed V and J ends, which lost 4 bases and 2 bases, there was a span of 7 bases. This CDR3 is 13 amino acids long. This CDR3 reads CASSSGNTDTQYF. As DNA, the CDR3 is TGTGCCAGTAGTAGCGGGAACACAGATACGCAGTATTTT. Full variable domain (outside the CDR3, taken from reference TRBV19 and TRBJ2-3): DGGITQSPKYLFRKEGQNVTLSCEQNLNHDAMYWYRQDPGQGLRLIYYSQIVNDFQKGDIAEGYSVSREKKESFPLTVTSAQKNPTAFYLCASSSGNTDTQYFGPGTRLTVL.

The chain carries TRBV11-2 and TRBJ1-4; a weak D match, TRBD1 (5 bases). This CDR3 contains 15 residues. V lost 5 bases and J 3 bases, leaving 13 bases between the germline ends. Germline V gene sequence: CDR1 SGHAT, CDR2 FQNNGV. DNA of the CDR3: TGTGCCAGCAGCCCAGGGATCTTGGCTAATGAAAAACTGTTTTTT. Its protein is CASSPGILANEKLFF.

The chain carries TRBV9 and TRBJ2-7; unclear D gene. This CDR3 has 12 residues. Per germline, CDR1 SGDLS and CDR2 YYNGEE. V lost 1 base and J 0 bases, leaving 2 bases between the germline ends. CDR3 loop: CASSVPSYEQYF. DNA for the CDR3: TGTGCCAGCAGCGTACCCTCCTACGAGCAGTACTTC.

The J gene is TRBJ2-2, the V gene TRBV7-8, with 12 nucleotides matching TRBD1. The CDR3 contains 18 residues. Germline CDR1 and CDR2: SGHVS and FQNEAQ. J gave up 9 bases and V 4 bases, and 15 bases lay outside the gene matches. This chain's CDR3 is CASSSTPGQGARPWELFF. DNA for the CDR3: TGTGCCAGCAGCTCAACCCCGGGACAGGGGGCGCGTCCGTGGGAGCTGTTTTTT.

The chain has TRBV28 and TRBJ1-6; no clear D. The CDR3 has 12 residues. The V end lost 3 bases, the J end lost 11 bases, and 8 bases lay between the germline ends. Per the germline V gene, CDR1 is MDHEN and CDR2 is SYDVKM. The chain's CDR3 is CASSFTSPPLHF. The CDR3 nucleotides read TGTGCCAGCAGTTTCACCAGTCCACCCCTCCACTTT.

V is TRBV27 and J is TRBJ1-6; tentatively, D is TRBD1 (5 bases). In germline, CDR1 is MNHEY, CDR2 SMNVEV (reference sequence). The germline V and J ends were trimmed by 7 bases and 14 bases, with 21 bases remaining between them. The CDR3 sequence is 14 residues long. The CDR3 sequence: CASKYRDADESLHF. CDR3 bases: TGTGCCAGCAAGTACCGGGACGCTGACGAATCCCTCCACTTT.

The chain couples TRBV10-3 to TRBJ2-5; 9 bases are a match to TRBD2. Germline V gene lookup returns CDR1 ENHRY and CDR2 SYGVKD. The CDR3 covers 17 residues. V lost 2 bases and J lost 5; bases outside the gene matches: 12. The CDR3 sequence: CAISEGLASDQVETQYF. CDR3 DNA: TGTGCCATCAGTGAGGGACTAGCGTCAGATCAGGTCGAGACCCAGTACTTC.

The sample holds a few counts of this clone. The rearrangement links TRBV7-2 to TRBJ1-6; D gene ambiguous. V was clipped by 2 bases and J by 0 bases, with 17 bases between them. Germline lookup yields CDR1 SGHTA and CDR2 FQGNSA. This CDR3 is 19 amino acids long. This CDR3 is CASSLSPGSLRSYNSPLHF. The CDR3 DNA sequence: TGTGCCAGCAGCTTAAGTCCGGGGAGCCTTCGCTCCTATAATTCACCCCTCCACTTT.

The count of this clone is one. The chain uses TRBV5-1 and TRBJ1-2; 10 positions match TRBD1. The CDR3 extends over 14 amino acids. CDR1 is SGHRS, CDR2 YFSETQ, per germline. Losses at the gene ends were 6 bases for V and 8 bases for J; bases not matched to a gene: 10. Here the CDR3 reads CASNRDRGLGGYTF. CDR3 bases: TGCGCCAGCAACCGGGACAGGGGTTTAGGCGGCTACACCTTC.

The chain combines TRBV7-6 with TRBJ2-3, with 8 bases that match TRBD1. CDR3 length: 16 amino acids. Trimming took 1 base from V and 3 from J; bases not matched to a gene: 6. The V gene's germline CDR1 is SGHVS and CDR2 FNYEAQ. The CDR3 is CASSLGGRGRTDTQYF. DNA for the CDR3: TGTGCCAGCAGCTTAGGTGGCAGGGGGCGGACAGATACGCAGTATTTT.

J is TRBJ2-3 and V is TRBV5-4, with D perhaps assigned TRBD1 or TRBD2 (5 bases each). V was shortened by 1 base and J by 3 bases, with 12 bases between the two germline ends. The germline CDR1 and CDR2 sequences are SGHNT and YYREEE (reference sequence). This CDR3 contains 15 residues. The CDR3 DNA follows: TGTGCCAGCAGCTTGAGGCAGGGCGGGACAGATACGCAGTATTTT. Translation gives CASSLRQGGTDTQYF.

The rearrangement joins TRBV27 to TRBJ1-5; 7 bases map to TRBD1. CDR1 and CDR2 from the germline V gene are MNHEY and SMNVEV (reference sequence). The CDR3 sequence is 19 residues long. V lost 1 base, J lost 0 bases, and 12 bases stayed unmatched. This CDR3 is CASSLFPRQGSYSNQPQHF. In nucleotides, the CDR3 is TGTGCCAGCAGTTTATTCCCTCGACAGGGCTCCTATAGCAATCAGCCCCAGCATTTT.

The chain employs TRBV19 and TRBJ2-1; 7 positions agree with TRBD2. CDR3 size: 15 residues. V shed 6 bases, J shed 5 bases, and the junction held 10 bases outside the gene matches. From germline, CDR1 is LNHDA and CDR2 SQIVND (reference sequence). The CDR3 bases are TGTGCCAGTAGGCATTCAGCGGGAAGGAACAATGAGCAGTTCTTC. As protein: CASRHSAGRNNEQFF.

Only one count was recorded for this clone. CDR3 DNA sequence: TGTGCCAGCTCACCAAAGGTCATTACCGGGTTCAATGAGCAGTTCTTC. This gives the protein CASSPKVITGFNEQFF. The chain links TRBV18 to TRBJ2-1, with D hard to call. V was cut by 2 bases and J by 6 bases, with 17 bases left in between. This CDR3 spans 16 amino acids. From germline, CDR1 is KGHSH and CDR2 LQKENI.

The chain joins TRBV6-5 to TRBJ1-5; TRBD1 matches 7 bases. The CDR3 sequence is 15 residues long. With V trimmed by 5 bases and J by 0 bases, 4 bases remained unmatched. Germline CDR1 reads MNHEY; CDR2 reads SVGAGI. The CDR3 here is CASSTGANSNQPQHF. CDR3 bases: TGTGCCAGCAGTACAGGGGCAAATAGCAATCAGCCCCAGCATTTT.

The V gene is TRBV6-5, the J gene TRBJ2-2; D perhaps matches TRBD2 (5 bases). CDR3 length equals 14 residues. Trimming shortened V by 6 bases and J by 1 base, and 9 bases separated the two germline ends. The germline gives CDR1 MNHEY, CDR2 SVGAGI. CDR3 sequence: CASRPTRNTGELFF. For the CDR3, the DNA is TGTGCCAGCAGGCCTACTAGGAACACCGGGGAGCTGTTTTTT.

This sequence joins TRBV24-1 and TRBJ1-4, with a possible D match to TRBD1 (5 bases). V was clipped by 5 bases and J by 10 bases, with 10 bases between them. Germline lookup yields CDR1 KGHDR and CDR2 SFDVKD. The CDR3 consists of 12 residues. CDR3: CATSGYGGKLFF. CDR3 in DNA: TGTGCCACCAGTGGGTACGGGGGAAAACTGTTTTTT.

The chain is built from TRBV5-4 and TRBJ1-1, with a possible D match to TRBD1 (5 bases). With 6 bases removed from V and 0 bases from J, the gap between germline ends came to 12 bases. Germline-derived CDR1 and CDR2 are SGHNT and YYREEE (reference sequence). The CDR3 covers 14 residues. CDR3 loop: CASTKTAMNTEAFF. CDR3 DNA sequence: TGTGCCAGCACCAAGACAGCCATGAACACTGAAGCTTTCTTT.

This chain joins TRBV27 and TRBJ2-2; 10 positions match TRBD1. In germline, CDR1 is MNHEY, CDR2 SMNVEV (reference sequence). After removal of 10 bases from V and 5 bases from J, the junction contained 10 bases not matched to a gene. The CDR3 has 15 residues. In DNA, the CDR3 is TGTGCCACTTCGCACCGGGACAGGGGTACCGGGGAGCTGTTTTTT. Its translation is CATSHRDRGTGELFF.

The J gene is TRBJ2-1, the V gene TRBV28; D gene uncertain. Trimming removed 4 bases from V and 12 bases from J, with 10 bases in between. CDR3 length: 11 amino acids. The germline gives CDR1 MDHEN, CDR2 SYDVKM. Here the CDR3 reads CASSSGLPQFF. The DNA for the CDR3 is TGTGCCAGCAGTTCGGGCCTCCCGCAGTTCTTC. The complete variable domain, with remaining parts taken from reference TRBV28 and TRBJ2-1, reads DVKVTQSSRYLVKRTGEKVFLECVQDMDHENMFWYRQDPGLGLRLIYFSYDVKMKEKGDIPEGYSVSREKKERFSLILESASTNQTSMYLCASSSGLPQFFGPGTRLTVL.

The chain has TRBV18 and TRBJ1-2, with TRBD1 matching 7 bases. The germline gives CDR1 KGHSH, CDR2 LQKENI. The V gene end was trimmed by 0 bases and the J gene end by 4 bases; junction bases not matched to a gene: 5. This CDR3 spans 15 amino acids. The CDR3: CASSPPEQGIYGYTF. In DNA form, the CDR3 reads TGTGCCAGCTCACCACCAGAACAGGGGATCTATGGCTACACCTTC. Based on the CDR3 plus reference TRBV18 and TRBJ1-2, the full variable domain is NAGVMQNPRHLVRRRGQEARLRCSPMKGHSHVYWYRQLPEEGLKFMVYLQKENIIDESGMPKERFSAEFPKEGPSILRIQQVVRGDSAAYFCASSPPEQGIYGYTFGSGTRLTVV.

This chain uses TRBV28 with TRBJ2-3; 13 bases map to TRBD2. The length of the CDR3 is 19 residues. The germline gives CDR1 MDHEN, CDR2 SYDVKM. Trimming cost V 3 bases and J 6 bases; bases outside gene matches: 15. CDR3 region: CASSFYVGTSGIGLDTQYF. CDR3 sequence (DNA): TGTGCCAGCAGTTTTTATGTGGGGACTAGCGGGATCGGATTGGATACGCAGTATTTT.

This clone has only a few counts. This rearrangement joins TRBV24-1 to TRBJ1-6; possibly TRBD1 for D (5 bases). Trimming stripped 4 bases from V and 9 bases from J, with 12 bases between. The CDR3 extends over 14 amino acids. Germline V gene data show CDR1 as KGHDR and CDR2 as SFDVKD. CDR3 residues: CATSEGLGSSPLHF. In DNA, the CDR3 is TGTGCCACCAGTGAGGGGCTAGGGAGTTCACCCCTCCACTTT.

This chain uses TRBV28 with TRBJ1-2, with D unresolved. V was pared by 8 bases and J by 4 bases, with 17 bases between. The CDR3 is 14 residues long. The germline gives CDR1 MDHEN, CDR2 SYDVKM. DNA of the CDR3: TGTGCCAGCCTAGCGCGGTACACACTCTATGGCTACACCTTC. Translating gives CASLARYTLYGYTF.

This clone appeared once. This chain links TRBV7-3 with TRBJ2-1, with TRBD2 identical over 12 bases. This CDR3 region has 20 residues. V was clipped by 5 bases and J by 5 bases; unmatched bases: 19. The V gene's germline CDR1 is SGHTA and CDR2 FQGTGA. Here the CDR3 reads CASSTTTRTSGTPLNNEQFF. The CDR3 DNA reads TGTGCCAGCAGCACTACCACCAGGACTAGCGGGACTCCACTCAACAATGAGCAGTTCTTC.

This sequence joins TRBV14 and TRBJ2-2; 9 positions agree with TRBD2. The CDR3 sequence is 20 residues long. The germline gives CDR1 SGHDN, CDR2 FVKESK. V shed 0 bases, J shed 3 bases, and the junction held 14 bases outside the gene matches. The CDR3, as DNA: TGTGCCAGCAGCCAAGATCGGAAGGGAGGTGTAGCGGGGGACACCGGGGAGCTGTTTTTT. Encoded protein: CASSQDRKGGVAGDTGELFF.

The rearrangement links TRBV15 to TRBJ2-3, with TRBD2 as a possible D gene (6 bases). V was shortened by 0 bases and J by 7 bases, with 11 bases between the two germline ends. This CDR3 comprises 14 residues. Germline V gives CDR1 LNHNV, CDR2 YYDKDF (reference sequence). The CDR3 reads CATSRDGSRYTQYF. In nucleotides, the CDR3 is TGTGCCACCAGCAGAGACGGGAGCCGTTATACGCAGTATTTT.

This rearrangement joins TRBV7-9 to TRBJ2-3, with D tentatively TRBD2 (5 bases). Germline CDR1 SEHNR, CDR2 FQNEAQ (reference sequence). The CDR3 runs to 17 residues. The V gene lost 5 bases and the J gene lost 0 bases, with 18 bases spanning the gap. CDR3: CASSPPGAGISTDTQYF. CDR3 nucleotides: TGTGCCAGCAGCCCCCCGGGTGCGGGTATTAGCACAGATACGCAGTATTTT.

V usage is TRBV28 and J usage is TRBJ2-1, with unresolved D. The CDR3 covers 14 residues. Per germline, CDR1 MDHEN and CDR2 SYDVKM. Between the trimmed V and J ends, which lost 4 bases and 0 bases, there was a span of 7 bases. CDR3 bases: TGTGCCAGCAGTTACACCGCCTCCTACAATGAGCAGTTCTTC. Its translation is CASSYTASYNEQFF.

V is TRBV25-1 and J is TRBJ2-5; no clear D gene. Germline V CDR1 and CDR2: MGHDK, SYGVNS. The V end was cut by 6 bases, the J end by 5 bases, with 7 bases between. This CDR3 is built from 11 residues. The CDR3 DNA sequence: TGTGCCAGCAGCCGGTCGGAGACCCAGTACTTC. Amino acid sequence: CASSRSETQYF.

J is TRBJ2-3 and V is TRBV29-1; TRBD2 aligns across 10 bases. Per germline, CDR1 SQVTM and CDR2 ANQGSEA. The ends lost 0 bases at V and 4 bases at J; junction bases unmatched: 7. This CDR3 has 16 amino acids. The CDR3 sequence: CSVEDTPSGSADTQYF. The CDR3 coding sequence is TGCAGCGTTGAAGATACACCTAGCGGGAGTGCAGATACGCAGTATTTT.